Described below is a single TCR beta chain sequence and its context. This entry belongs to a study of blood T cell repertoires in COVID-19. Study-level background: Sites in the United States, Italy and Spain provided acute and convalescent COVID-19 samples. T cells, B-cell-depleted T cells, or PBMCs supplied cDNA or gDNA.

Per the study methods: Counts of nucleated cells, estimated from reference gene primer amplification, were obtained. Sequencing was performed with immunoSEQ multiplex PCR; in TCRdb, only in-frame clones are kept and a portion is missing. That table supplies the V and J calls and clone size; D and trimming were determined from the DNA. The table shows some 57,000 clones, with 80% to 90% occurring only once. The CDR3 spans 12 residues. Looked up from germline, CDR1 is MNHEY and CDR2 is SMNVEV (reference sequence). V was clipped by 8 bases and J by 5 bases, with 12 bases between them. The TCR sequence derives from a man in his 60s with acute or convalescent COVID-19. What was sequenced was peripheral blood. The chain combines TRBV27 with TRBJ1-2; the D is unclear. The CDR3 region is CASLNPGYGYTF. In DNA, the CDR3 is TGTGCCAGCCTTAATCCGGGGTATGGCTACACCTTC.